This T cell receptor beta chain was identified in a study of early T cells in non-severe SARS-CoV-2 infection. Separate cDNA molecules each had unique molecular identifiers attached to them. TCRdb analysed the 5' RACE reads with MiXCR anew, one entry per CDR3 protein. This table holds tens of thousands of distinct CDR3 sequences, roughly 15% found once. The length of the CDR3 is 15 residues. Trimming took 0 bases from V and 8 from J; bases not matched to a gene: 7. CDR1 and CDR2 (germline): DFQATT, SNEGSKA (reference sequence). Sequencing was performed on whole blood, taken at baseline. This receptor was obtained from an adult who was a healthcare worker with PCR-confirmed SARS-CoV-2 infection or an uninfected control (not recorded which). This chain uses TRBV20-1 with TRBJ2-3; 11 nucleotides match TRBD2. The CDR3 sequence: CSARDPRLAGGTQYF. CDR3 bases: TGCAGTGCTAGAGATCCCCGGCTAGCGGGGGGTACGCAGTATTTT.